This T cell receptor beta chain was retrieved from a study of OX40 agonist ivuxolimab in advanced cancers. The assay was immunoSEQ multiplex PCR, and TCRdb's table has in-frame clones only and misses some. The data hold tens of thousands of clones, with roughly 84% observed a single time. V lost 4 bases and J 0 bases, leaving 9 bases between the germline ends. Germline assignment: CDR1 SQVTM and CDR2 ANQGSEA. This CDR3 contains 13 residues. With autoimmune disease history or systemic immunosuppression, patients were excluded. The gene calls are TRBV29-1 and TRBJ1-1, with unresolved D. The clonotype originates from an adult with an advanced solid tumor such as melanoma, head and neck, liver or kidney cancer. The sequencing here drew on CD4+ or CD8+ T cells sorted from blood, taken in a trial of the OX40 agonist ivuxolimab. CDR3: CSVVAGLNTEAFF. The DNA for the CDR3 is TGCAGCGTTGTAGCAGGCTTGAACACTGAAGCTTTCTTT.